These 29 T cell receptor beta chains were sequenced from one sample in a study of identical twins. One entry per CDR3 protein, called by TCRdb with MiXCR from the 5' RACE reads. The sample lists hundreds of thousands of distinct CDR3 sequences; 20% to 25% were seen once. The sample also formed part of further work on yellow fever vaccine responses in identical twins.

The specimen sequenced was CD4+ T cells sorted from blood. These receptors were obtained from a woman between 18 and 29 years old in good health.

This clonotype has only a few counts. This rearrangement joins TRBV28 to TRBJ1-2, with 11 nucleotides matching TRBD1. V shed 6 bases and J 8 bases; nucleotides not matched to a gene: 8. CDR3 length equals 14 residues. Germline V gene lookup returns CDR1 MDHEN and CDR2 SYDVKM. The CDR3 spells CASSTGTGGRGYTF. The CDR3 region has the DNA TGTGCCAGCAGCACCGGGACAGGGGGTCGCGGCTACACCTTC.

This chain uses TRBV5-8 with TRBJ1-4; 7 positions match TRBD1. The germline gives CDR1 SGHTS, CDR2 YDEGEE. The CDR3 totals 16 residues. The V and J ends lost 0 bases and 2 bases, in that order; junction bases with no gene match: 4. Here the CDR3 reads CASSLGQGPTNEKLFF. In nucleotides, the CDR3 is TGTGCCAGCAGCTTGGGACAGGGACCGACTAATGAAAAACTGTTTTTT. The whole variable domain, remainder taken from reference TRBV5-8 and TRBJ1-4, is EAGVTQSPTHLIKTRGQQATLRCSPISGHTSVYWYQQALGLGLQFLLWYDEGEERNRGNFPPRFSGRQFPNYSSELNVNALELEDSALYLCASSLGQGPTNEKLFFGSGTQLSVL.

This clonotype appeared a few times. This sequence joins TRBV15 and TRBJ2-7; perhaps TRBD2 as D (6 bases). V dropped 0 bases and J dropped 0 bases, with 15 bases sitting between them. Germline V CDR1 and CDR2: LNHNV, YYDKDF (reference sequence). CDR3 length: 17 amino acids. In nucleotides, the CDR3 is TGTGCCACCAGCAGAGATTATCGGGGGACTTCCTCCTACGAGCAGTACGTC. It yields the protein CATSRDYRGTSSYEQYV.

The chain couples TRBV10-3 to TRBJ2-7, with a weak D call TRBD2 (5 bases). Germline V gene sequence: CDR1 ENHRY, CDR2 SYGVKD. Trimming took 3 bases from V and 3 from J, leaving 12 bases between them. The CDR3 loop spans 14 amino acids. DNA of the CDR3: TGTGCCATCAGTGAACAAGCGGTGGGCTACGAGCAGTACTTC. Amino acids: CAISEQAVGYEQYF.

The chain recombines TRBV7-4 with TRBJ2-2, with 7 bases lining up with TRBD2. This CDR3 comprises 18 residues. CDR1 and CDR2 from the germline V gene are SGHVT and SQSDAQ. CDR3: CTCSLLMAGGSMNGELFF. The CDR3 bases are TGTACCTGCAGTTTGTTGATGGCGGGCGGGAGTATGAACGGGGAGCTGTTTTTT.

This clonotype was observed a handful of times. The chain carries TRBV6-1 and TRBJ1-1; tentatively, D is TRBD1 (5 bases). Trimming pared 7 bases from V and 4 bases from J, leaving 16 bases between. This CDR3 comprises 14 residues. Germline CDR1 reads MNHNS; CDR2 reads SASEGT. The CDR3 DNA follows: TGTGCCAGCACCCACGGGGGGTTAGCCACTGAAGCTTTCTTT. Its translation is CASTHGGLATEAFF.

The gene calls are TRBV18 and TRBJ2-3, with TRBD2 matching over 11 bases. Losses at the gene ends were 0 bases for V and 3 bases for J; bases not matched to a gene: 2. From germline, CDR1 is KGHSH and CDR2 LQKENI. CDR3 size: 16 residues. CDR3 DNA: TGTGCCAGCTCACCACCGTCTAGCGGGAGGACAGATACGCAGTATTTT. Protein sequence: CASSPPSSGRTDTQYF.

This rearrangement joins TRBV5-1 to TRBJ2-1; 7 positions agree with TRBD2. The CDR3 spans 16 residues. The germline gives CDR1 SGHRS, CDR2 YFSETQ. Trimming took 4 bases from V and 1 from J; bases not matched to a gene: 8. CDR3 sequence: CASSLPTGGSYNEQFF. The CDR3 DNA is TGCGCCAGCAGCCTACCGACGGGGGGATCCTACAATGAGCAGTTCTTC. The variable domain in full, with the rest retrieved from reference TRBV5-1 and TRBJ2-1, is KAGVTQTPRYLIKTRGQQVTLSCSPISGHRSVSWYQQTPGQGLQFLFEYFSETQRNKGNFPGRFSGRQFSNSRSEMNVSTLELGDSALYLCASSLPTGGSYNEQFFGPGTRLTVL.

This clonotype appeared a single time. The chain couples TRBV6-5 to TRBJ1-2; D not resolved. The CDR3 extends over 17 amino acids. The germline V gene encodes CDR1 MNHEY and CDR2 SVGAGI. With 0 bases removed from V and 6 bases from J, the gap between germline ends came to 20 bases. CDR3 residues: CASSYSITMRHQHGYTF. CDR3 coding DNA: TGTGCCAGCAGTTACTCGATAACTATGAGACATCAGCATGGCTACACCTTC.

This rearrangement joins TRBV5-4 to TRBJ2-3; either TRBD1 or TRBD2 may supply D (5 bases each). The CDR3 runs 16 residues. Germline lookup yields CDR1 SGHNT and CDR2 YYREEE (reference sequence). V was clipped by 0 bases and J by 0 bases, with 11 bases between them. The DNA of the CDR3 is TGTGCCAGCAGCTTGGCCGGGGCAGGTAGCACAGATACGCAGTATTTT. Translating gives CASSLAGAGSTDTQYF.

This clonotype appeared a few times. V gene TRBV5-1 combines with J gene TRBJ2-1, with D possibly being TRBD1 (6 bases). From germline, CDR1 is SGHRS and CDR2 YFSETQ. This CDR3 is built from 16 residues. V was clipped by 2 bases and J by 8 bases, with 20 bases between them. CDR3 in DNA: TGCGCCAGCAGCTTAGCACGGGACACCTTTTGGGATGAGCAGTTCTTC. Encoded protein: CASSLARDTFWDEQFF.

CDR3 nucleotides: TGTGCCACTAAGGGACAGAAGACTAGCACAGATACGCAGTATTTT. This codes for CATKGQKTSTDTQYF. The chain recombines TRBV6-1 with TRBJ2-3, with 7 bases identical to TRBD1. The CDR3 has 15 amino acids. Unmatched junction bases numbered 10, after V lost 10 bases and J lost 0 bases. Germline-derived CDR1 and CDR2 are MNHNS and SASEGT.

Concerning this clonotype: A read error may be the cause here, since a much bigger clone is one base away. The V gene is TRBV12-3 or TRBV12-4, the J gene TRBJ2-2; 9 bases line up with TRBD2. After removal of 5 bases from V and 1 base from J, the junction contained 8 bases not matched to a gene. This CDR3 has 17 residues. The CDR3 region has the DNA TGTGCCAGCAGTGACCTCCCGCGGGAGGGGAACACCGGGGAGCTGTTTTTT. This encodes CASSDLPREGNTGELFF.

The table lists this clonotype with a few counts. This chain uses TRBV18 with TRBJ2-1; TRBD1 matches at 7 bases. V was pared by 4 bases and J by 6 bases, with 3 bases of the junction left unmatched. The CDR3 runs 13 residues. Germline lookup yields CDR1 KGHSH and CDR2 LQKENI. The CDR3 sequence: CASSRNRGNEQFF. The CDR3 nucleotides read TGTGCCAGCTCACGGAACAGGGGCAATGAGCAGTTCTTC.

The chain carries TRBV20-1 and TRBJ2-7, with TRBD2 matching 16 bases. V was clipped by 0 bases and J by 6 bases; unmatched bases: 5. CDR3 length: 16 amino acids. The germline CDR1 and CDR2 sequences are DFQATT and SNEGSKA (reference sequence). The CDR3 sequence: CSARDRGTSGRGEQYF. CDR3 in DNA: TGCAGTGCTAGAGATAGGGGGACTAGCGGGAGGGGCGAGCAGTACTTC.

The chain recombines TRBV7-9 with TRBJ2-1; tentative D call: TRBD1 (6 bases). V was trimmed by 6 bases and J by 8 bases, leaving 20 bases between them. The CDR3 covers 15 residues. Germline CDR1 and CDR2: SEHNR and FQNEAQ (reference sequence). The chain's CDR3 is CASSLVTGKVYEQFF. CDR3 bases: TGTGCCAGCAGTTTGGTTACAGGGAAAGTTTATGAGCAGTTCTTC.

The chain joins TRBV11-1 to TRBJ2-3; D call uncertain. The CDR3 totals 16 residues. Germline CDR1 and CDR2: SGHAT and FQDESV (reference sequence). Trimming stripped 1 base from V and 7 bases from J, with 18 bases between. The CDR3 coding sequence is TGTGCCAGCAGCTTAGGTAATACAGCCGGACGTCATACGCAGTATTTT. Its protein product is CASSLGNTAGRHTQYF.

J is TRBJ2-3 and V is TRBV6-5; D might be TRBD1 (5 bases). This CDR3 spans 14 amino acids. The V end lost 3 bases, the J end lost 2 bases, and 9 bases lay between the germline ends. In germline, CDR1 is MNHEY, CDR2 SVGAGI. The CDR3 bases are TGTGCCAGCAGTTATGGACACTCCACAGATACGCAGTATTTT. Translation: CASSYGHSTDTQYF.

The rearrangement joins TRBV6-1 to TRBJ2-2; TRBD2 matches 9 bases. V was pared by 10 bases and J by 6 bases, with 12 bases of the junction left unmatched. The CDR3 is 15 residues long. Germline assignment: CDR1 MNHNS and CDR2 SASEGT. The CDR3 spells CAIRASGGLAGELFF. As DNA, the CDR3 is TGTGCCATCAGGGCCAGCGGGGGGCTGGCCGGGGAGCTGTTTTTT.

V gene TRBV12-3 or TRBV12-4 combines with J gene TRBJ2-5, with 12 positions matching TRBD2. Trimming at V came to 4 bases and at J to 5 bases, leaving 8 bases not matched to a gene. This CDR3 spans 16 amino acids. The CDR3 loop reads CASSSSGLAGLETQYF. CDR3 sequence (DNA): TGTGCCAGCAGTTCCTCCGGACTAGCGGGATTGGAGACCCAGTACTTC.

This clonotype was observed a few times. CDR3 nucleotides: TGTGCCAGCAACTGGAGGGGGACAGAGTATAATTCACCCCTCCACTTT. Its protein is CASNWRGTEYNSPLHF. The chain uses TRBV5-6 and TRBJ1-6, with 7 bases matching TRBD1. V lost 6 bases to trimming and J lost 4 bases; unmatched junction nucleotides: 10. CDR3 length: 16 amino acids. Germline assignment: CDR1 SGHDT and CDR2 YYEEEE.

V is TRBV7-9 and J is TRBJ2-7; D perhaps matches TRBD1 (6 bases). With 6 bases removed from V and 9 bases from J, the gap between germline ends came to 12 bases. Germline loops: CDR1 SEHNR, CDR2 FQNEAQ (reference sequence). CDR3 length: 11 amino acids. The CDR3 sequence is CASRATGRQYF. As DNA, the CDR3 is TGTGCCAGCAGGGCAACAGGGAGGCAGTACTTC.

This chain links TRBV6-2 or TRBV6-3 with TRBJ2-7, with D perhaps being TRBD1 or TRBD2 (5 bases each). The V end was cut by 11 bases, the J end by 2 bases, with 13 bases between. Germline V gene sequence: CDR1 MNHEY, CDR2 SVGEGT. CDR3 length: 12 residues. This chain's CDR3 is CAARDGPYEQYF. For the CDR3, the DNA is TGTGCCGCCCGGGACGGTCCCTACGAGCAGTACTTC.

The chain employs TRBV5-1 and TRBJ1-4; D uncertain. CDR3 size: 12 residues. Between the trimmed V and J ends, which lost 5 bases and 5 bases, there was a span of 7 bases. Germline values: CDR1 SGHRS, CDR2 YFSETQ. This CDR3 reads CASRVSNEKLFF. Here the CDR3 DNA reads TGCGCCAGCAGGGTGTCGAATGAAAAACTGTTTTTT.

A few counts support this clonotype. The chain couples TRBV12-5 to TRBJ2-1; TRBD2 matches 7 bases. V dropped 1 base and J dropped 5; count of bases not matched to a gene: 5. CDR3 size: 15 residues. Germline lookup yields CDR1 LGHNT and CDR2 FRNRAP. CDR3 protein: CASGLGGRVNNEQFF. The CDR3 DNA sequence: TGTGCTAGTGGTTTGGGAGGGAGGGTCAACAATGAGCAGTTCTTC.

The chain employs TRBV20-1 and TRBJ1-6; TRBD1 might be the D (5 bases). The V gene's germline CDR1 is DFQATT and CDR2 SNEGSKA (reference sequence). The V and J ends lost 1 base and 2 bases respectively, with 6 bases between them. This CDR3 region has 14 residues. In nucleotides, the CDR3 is TGCAGTGCTAGAGCGGACACCTATAATTCACCCCTCCACTTT. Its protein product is CSARADTYNSPLHF.

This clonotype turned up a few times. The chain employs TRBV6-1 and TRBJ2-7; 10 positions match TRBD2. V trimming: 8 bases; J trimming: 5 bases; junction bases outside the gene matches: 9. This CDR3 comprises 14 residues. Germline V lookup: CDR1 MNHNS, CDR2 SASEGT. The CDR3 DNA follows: TGTGCCAGCGAGAGACTAGCGGGCGCCGACGAGCAGTACTTC. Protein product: CASERLAGADEQYF.

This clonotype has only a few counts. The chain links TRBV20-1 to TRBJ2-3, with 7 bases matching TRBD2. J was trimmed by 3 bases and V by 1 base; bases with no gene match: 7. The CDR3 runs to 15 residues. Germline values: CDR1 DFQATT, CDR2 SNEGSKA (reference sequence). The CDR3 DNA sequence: TGCAGTGCTAGAGTGTATAGGCGGGAGACAGATACGCAGTATTTT. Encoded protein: CSARVYRRETDTQYF.

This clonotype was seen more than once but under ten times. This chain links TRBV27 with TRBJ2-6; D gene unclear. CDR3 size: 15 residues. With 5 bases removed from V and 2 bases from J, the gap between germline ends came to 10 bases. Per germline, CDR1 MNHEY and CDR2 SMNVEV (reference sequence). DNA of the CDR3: TGTGCCAGCAGTGCCCATGGGGCTGGGGCCAACGTCCTGACTTTC. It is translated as CASSAHGAGANVLTF.